A selection of T cell receptor beta chains follows, all from one sample in a study of T cells in Graves' hyperthyroidism and ophthalmopathy. MiXCR, applied by TCRdb to the multiplex PCR reads, yields one record per CDR3 protein. The sample has 700,000 or so distinct CDR3 sequences, approximately 16% seen once. What was sequenced was blood. The receptors were gathered from a man aged 18 to 30 with Graves' hyperthyroidism. Each CDR3 is given with its conserved first and last residue. A D gene is named only where the DNA matches it firmly. Clone size is not always given. Where it is, it says once, few, many or a class for expanded clones.

TRBV6-1	.	TRBD2	TRBJ2-3	CASSVLAGGGDTQYF	TGTGCCAGCAGTGTACTAGCGGGAGGAGGAGATACGCAGTATTTT
TRBV4-3	.	.	TRBJ2-3	CASSQDEGEPGADTQYF	TGCGCCAGCAGCCAAGATGAGGGTGAGCCGGGCGCAGATACGCAGTATTTT
TRBV11-2	many	TRBD2	TRBJ2-7	CASSLGSPGVSGGSYEQYF	TGTGCCAGCAGCTTAGGATCCCCCGGGGTGAGCGGGGGGTCCTACGAGCAGTACTTC
TRBV6-1	many	.	TRBJ2-1	CASSTPGPGDEQFF	TGTGCCAGCAGTACACCGGGACCGGGCGATGAGCAGTTCTTC
TRBV28	many	.	TRBJ1-1	CASTPRGGNTEAFF	TGTGCCAGCACTCCGAGGGGGGGTAACACTGAAGCTTTCTTT
TRBV18	.	.	TRBJ2-1	CASSQKGDNEQFF	TGTGCCAGCTCGCAGAAAGGGGACAATGAGCAGTTCTTC
TRBV2	.	.	TRBJ1-5	CASGGFDRSYNNQPQHF	TGTGCCAGCGGGGGTTTTGACAGATCATATAACAATCAGCCCCAGCATTTT
TRBV7-6	.	.	TRBJ2-7	CASSISGWPGDEQYF	TGTGCCAGCAGCATCTCAGGGTGGCCCGGGGACGAGCAGTACTTC
TRBV15	few	.	TRBJ2-2	CATRSTGPNTGELFF	TGTGCCACCAGGAGCACAGGCCCGAACACCGGGGAGCTGTTTTTT
TRBV20-1	many	.	TRBJ2-5	CSALRQETQYF	TGCAGTGCTCTTCGGCAGGAGACCCAGTACTTC
TRBV28	many	TRBD1	TRBJ2-2	CASSRPGTGGAGELFF	TGTGCCAGCAGCCGACCTGGGACAGGGGGGGCCGGGGAGCTGTTTTTT
TRBV3-1	few	.	TRBJ2-7	CASSQWVATEQYF	TGTGCCAGCAGCCAATGGGTAGCGACCGAGCAGTACTTC
TRBV6-1	many	.	TRBJ1-1	CASSDPGKGTATEAFF	TGTGCCAGCAGTGACCCCGGGAAGGGAACGGCCACTGAAGCTTTCTTT
TRBV7-2	.	.	TRBJ2-7	CASSLARGQIMGVTYEQYF	TGTGCCAGCAGCTTAGCGCGAGGACAGATCATGGGGGTTACCTACGAGCAGTACTTC
TRBV27	many	TRBD2	TRBJ2-3	CASSSALAGEGDTDTQYF	TGTGCCAGCAGTAGCGCCCTAGCGGGAGAGGGGGACACAGATACGCAGTATTTT
TRBV20-1	many	.	TRBJ2-1	CSARDRSNEQFF	TGCAGTGCTAGAGATCGGTCCAATGAGCAGTTCTTC
TRBV18	.	.	TRBJ1-2	CASSRAEAYGYTF	TGTGCCAGCTCCCGAGCGGAGGCCTATGGCTACACCTTC
TRBV30	many	TRBD2	TRBJ2-1	CAWSPGLEYYNEQFF	TGTGCCTGGAGCCCCGGACTAGAGTACTACAATGAGCAGTTCTTC
TRBV19	many	TRBD1	TRBJ2-7	CASSIYFGTGPSYEQYF	TGTGCCAGTAGTATATACTTCGGGACAGGGCCCTCCTACGAGCAGTACTTC
TRBV19	.	.	TRBJ2-7	CANSLRAWYEQYF	TGTGCCAATAGCCTCCGGGCATGGTACGAGCAGTACTTC
TRBV9	.	.	TRBJ2-3	CASSVGVADTQYF	TGTGCCAGCAGCGTAGGAGTTGCAGATACGCAGTATTTT
TRBV28	many	TRBD2	TRBJ2-2	CASSLPLAGFSGELFF	TGTGCCAGCAGTTTACCGCTAGCGGGATTTAGCGGGGAGCTGTTTTTT
TRBV10-3	many	TRBD1	TRBJ2-7	CAISEKGPGQGAHEQYF	TGTGCCATCAGTGAAAAAGGCCCAGGACAGGGGGCTCACGAGCAGTACTTC
TRBV29-1	.	.	TRBJ1-4	CSVEDLKHPTNEKLFF	TGCAGCGTTGAAGATCTTAAACATCCAACTAATGAAAAACTGTTTTTT
TRBV2	many	TRBD2	TRBJ2-3	CASSEVSGRYKAQYF	TGTGCCAGCAGTGAAGTAAGCGGGAGGTACAAAGCGCAGTATTTT
TRBV14	.	.	TRBJ2-1	CASSQDPYRNEQFF	TGTGCCAGCAGCCAAGATCCGTACCGGAATGAGCAGTTCTTC
TRBV7-8	few	TRBD2	TRBJ2-1	CASSFGTKNEQFF	TGTGCCAGCAGCTTCGGGACTAAGAATGAGCAGTTCTTC
TRBV5-5	.	TRBD1	TRBJ2-7	CASSLGQATYEQYF	TGTGCCAGCAGCCTGGGACAGGCCACCTACGAGCAGTACTTC
TRBV4-3	few	TRBD1	TRBJ2-7	CASSQDPGTGGHEQYF	TGCGCCAGCAGCCAAGATCCCGGGACAGGGGGCCACGAGCAGTACTTC
TRBV28	many	.	TRBJ2-7	CASRAQAGPKTYEQYF	TGTGCCAGCAGAGCTCAGGCGGGCCCCAAAACCTACGAGCAGTACTTC
TRBV6-1	few	.	TRBJ2-3	CASSEIAGHTDTQYF	TGTGCCAGCAGTGAAATTGCGGGGCACACAGATACGCAGTATTTT
TRBV19	few	.	TRBJ1-2	CASSTSPGQNYGYTF	TGTGCCAGTAGTACCTCGCCGGGACAAAACTATGGCTACACCTTC
TRBV20-1	.	TRBD1	TRBJ2-1	CSASRDRGNLEQFF	TGCAGTGCTAGCCGGGACAGGGGGAACCTTGAGCAGTTCTTC
TRBV20-1	few	TRBD1	TRBJ1-2	CSARDATGADGYTF	TGCAGTGCTAGAGATGCTACAGGGGCAGATGGCTACACCTTC
TRBV27	few	.	TRBJ2-1	CASSPSEGQSPNEQFF	TGTGCCAGCAGTCCGTCAGAAGGTCAGTCCCCCAATGAGCAGTTCTTC
TRBV7-3	many	.	TRBJ2-7	CASSRHSLGGYEQYF	TGTGCCAGCAGCCGCCACAGCTTAGGTGGGTACGAGCAGTACTTC
TRBV6-2/TRBV6-3	.	.	TRBJ2-7	CATGHGDVAFEQYF	TGTGCCACCGGTCATGGGGACGTGGCGTTCGAGCAGTACTTC